This is a list of T cell receptor beta chains from one sample in a study of control samples from healthy donors and cancer patients. The assay was immunoSEQ multiplex PCR, and TCRdb's table has in-frame clones only and misses some. The sample includes approximately 100,000 clones, roughly four fifths of them seen just once. Sequencing input: blood. These receptor sequences come from a man aged 55 to 70 in good health. CDR3s include the opening cysteine and the closing phenylalanine or tryptophan. D genes are given only for firm matches. Clone size is shown for a subset of rows, as once, few, many or a class of expanded clone.

d_call,v_call,clone_size,j_call,cdr3_aa,cdr3_nt
TRBD1,TRBV9,.,TRBJ1-4,CASSVGGGLGEKLFF,TGTGCCAGCAGCGTTGGAGGGGGCCTTGGAGAAAAACTGTTTTTT
TRBD2,TRBV7-8,.,TRBJ2-5,CASGRLAGDETQYF,TGTGCCAGCGGAAGACTAGCGGGAGATGAGACCCAGTACTTC
.,TRBV5-1,.,TRBJ2-7,CASSPLKEAPYEQYF,TGCGCCAGCAGCCCCTTGAAGGAAGCTCCCTACGAGCAGTACTTC
TRBD2,TRBV24-1,.,TRBJ2-2,CATSDNTGLAVTGELFF,TGTGCCACCAGTGATAATACGGGACTAGCGGTCACCGGGGAGCTGTTTTTT
TRBD1,TRBV11-2,.,TRBJ2-1,CASSFNRGDEQFF,TGTGCCAGCAGCTTTAACAGGGGCGATGAGCAGTTCTTC
TRBD2,TRBV6-5,.,TRBJ2-7,CASWMTSGSSYEQYF,TGTGCCAGCTGGATGACTAGCGGCAGCTCCTACGAGCAGTACTTC
TRBD2,TRBV5-1,.,TRBJ2-4,CASSSLGLAGGLAKNIQYF,TGCGCCAGCAGCAGCCTGGGACTAGCGGGGGGACTAGCCAAAAACATTCAGTACTTC
.,TRBV5-6,once,TRBJ2-7,CASRPRGVSSYEQYF,TGTGCCAGCAGACCCCGAGGGGTGAGCTCCTACGAGCAGTACTTC
.,TRBV2,.,TRBJ2-3,CATRGGTDTQYF,TGTGCCACCAGGGGGGGCACAGATACGCAGTATTTT
.,TRBV30,.,TRBJ1-2,CAWKKTQLFYGYTF,TGTGCCTGGAAGAAGACACAGCTTTTCTATGGCTACACCTTC
.,TRBV5-1,.,TRBJ1-6,CASSLLGPQNSPLHF,TGCGCCAGCAGCTTGTTAGGACCGCAAAATTCACCCCTCCACTTT
.,TRBV4-1,.,TRBJ2-3,CASSQGLPRTDTQYF,TGCGCCAGCAGCCAAGGCCTCCCGAGAACAGATACGCAGTATTTT
.,TRBV20-1,.,TRBJ2-7,CSASPDYEQYF,TGCAGTGCTAGTCCAGACTACGAGCAGTACTTC
.,TRBV28,once,TRBJ2-7,CASRKILGPSYGQYF,TGTGCCAGCAGAAAGATTCTAGGGCCCTCCTACGGGCAGTACTTC
.,TRBV11-2,.,TRBJ1-2,CASSLDPGANYGYTF,TGTGCCAGCAGCTTAGACCCAGGAGCTAACTATGGCTACACCTTC
.,TRBV7-8,.,TRBJ1-2,CASSLALGPGGYTF,TGTGCCAGCAGCTTAGCGCTGGGACCAGGAGGCTACACCTTC
TRBD1,TRBV9,.,TRBJ2-2,CASSGTGQVNTGELFF,TGTGCCAGCAGCGGAACGGGACAGGTGAACACCGGGGAGCTGTTTTTT
.,TRBV28,.,TRBJ2-7,CASSFDRVGREQYF,TGTGCCAGCAGTTTCGACAGGGTCGGGAGAGAGCAGTACTTC
TRBD2,TRBV5-6,.,TRBJ2-7,CASSLSSGVSYEQYF,TGTGCCAGCAGCTTGTCTAGCGGGGTGTCCTACGAGCAGTACTTC
.,TRBV15,.,TRBJ2-2,CATAHGAGELFF,TGTGCCACCGCACATGGGGCCGGGGAGCTGTTTTTT
.,TRBV7-8,.,TRBJ1-2,CASSLTSGGIPTVGTF,TGTGCCAGCAGCTTAACGTCCGGGGGAATCCCCACAGTGGGGACCTTC
TRBD2,TRBV7-2,few,TRBJ2-7,CASSTTSGRGEQYF,TGTGCCAGCAGCACTACTAGCGGGAGGGGCGAGCAGTACTTC
.,TRBV6-1,.,TRBJ1-2,CASSEGRLVYGYTF,TGTGCCAGCAGTGAAGGCAGGTTGGTCTATGGCTACACCTTC
TRBD1,TRBV27,.,TRBJ2-5,CASRGDRWVRETQYF,TGTGCCAGCAGGGGGGACAGATGGGTCCGAGAGACCCAGTACTTC
.,TRBV7-3,.,TRBJ1-1,CASSLKGGEAFF,TGTGCCAGCAGCTTAAAGGGGGGTGAAGCTTTCTTT
.,TRBV30,.,TRBJ1-6,CAWSVQAYGGSPLHF,TGTGCCTGGAGTGTACAAGCCTACGGGGGTTCACCCCTCCACTTT
.,TRBV24-1,few,TRBJ2-5,CATSDKGLHQETQYF,TGTGCCACCAGTGACAAGGGACTTCACCAAGAGACCCAGTACTTC
TRBD1,TRBV10-3,.,TRBJ2-2,CAIRETTGSGTGELFF,TGTGCCATCAGGGAAACGACAGGGTCAGGCACCGGGGAGCTGTTTTTT
.,TRBV27,.,TRBJ1-2,CASQGGYGYTF,TGTGCCAGTCAGGGAGGCTATGGCTACACCTTC
.,TRBV5-1,.,TRBJ1-1,CASSPRGGGRDAEAFF,TGCGCCAGCAGCCCGAGGGGCGGCGGGAGGGACGCTGAAGCTTTCTTT
TRBD2,TRBV15,.,TRBJ2-5,CATSRLAGVLYQETQYF,TGTGCCACCAGCAGACTAGCGGGGGTTCTCTACCAAGAGACCCAGTACTTC
TRBD1,TRBV2,.,TRBJ1-6,CATRTGGSRAPLHF,TGTGCCACACGGACAGGGGGCTCCAGGGCACCCCTCCACTTT
TRBD1,TRBV6-4,.,TRBJ1-1,CASSADRGQGAFF,TGTGCCAGCAGTGCCGACAGGGGGCAGGGAGCTTTCTTT
TRBD1,TRBV14,.,TRBJ1-5,CASSPGQGGSQPQHF,TGTGCCAGCAGCCCGGGACAGGGGGGAAGTCAGCCCCAGCATTTT
.,TRBV11-3,.,TRBJ1-1,CASSPGGLNTEAFF,TGTGCCAGCAGCCCAGGCGGCCTGAACACTGAAGCTTTCTTT
.,TRBV30,.,TRBJ1-1,CAWREPGPWLAFF,TGTGCCTGGAGGGAACCGGGACCCTGGCTTGCTTTCTTT
.,TRBV19,.,TRBJ2-4,CASSGMQGGHLKNIQYF,TGTGCCAGTAGTGGTATGCAGGGGGGCCATCTCAAAAACATTCAGTACTTC
.,TRBV6-6,.,TRBJ2-3,CASSVPTRHTQYF,TGTGCCAGCAGTGTCCCGACTAGGCATACGCAGTATTTT
.,TRBV6-1,once,TRBJ2-7,CASSEQVSYEQYF,TGTGCCAGCAGTGAACAGGTATCCTACGAGCAGTACTTC
.,TRBV3-1/TRBV3-2,.,TRBJ2-7,CAGRTSLEQYF,TGTGCCGGGCGGACATCCCTCGAGCAGTACTTC
TRBD1,TRBV25-1,.,TRBJ2-1,CASSENRGVYNEQFF,TGTGCCAGCAGTGAAAACAGGGGGGTCTACAATGAGCAGTTCTTC
.,TRBV9,.,TRBJ2-2,CASSVLAGNTGELFF,TGTGCCAGCAGCGTACTGGCGGGGAACACCGGGGAGCTGTTTTTT
TRBD1,TRBV30,.,TRBJ2-4,CAWARWDRGLGGELAKNIQYF,TGTGCCTGGGCCCGGTGGGACAGGGGTTTGGGCGGGGAGTTAGCCAAAAACATTCAGTACTTC
TRBD1,TRBV5-4,.,TRBJ2-7,CASSPGDRGSYEQYF,TGTGCCAGCAGCCCGGGCGACAGGGGCTCCTACGAGCAGTACTTC
.,TRBV7-9,.,TRBJ1-4,CASGRGAEEKLFF,TGTGCCAGCGGCCGGGGGGCGGAGGAAAAACTGTTTTTT
TRBD2,TRBV6-6,.,TRBJ2-3,CASSYSGVGTDTQYF,TGTGCCAGCAGTTATAGCGGGGTCGGCACAGATACGCAGTATTTT
.,TRBV10-3,few,TRBJ1-1,CAISPGRANTEAFF,TGTGCCATCAGTCCCGGCAGGGCCAACACTGAAGCTTTCTTT
.,TRBV6-5,.,TRBJ1-5,CASSYEGWNQPQHF,TGTGCCAGCAGTTACGAGGGGTGGAATCAGCCCCAGCATTTT
.,TRBV9,.,TRBJ2-6,CASSAYSGANVLTF,TGTGCCAGCAGCGCGTACTCTGGGGCCAACGTCCTGACTTTC
TRBD1,TRBV18,.,TRBJ2-7,CASSGQTGREQYF,TGTGCCAGCTCAGGGCAGACAGGGCGCGAGCAGTACTTC
.,TRBV6-5,once,TRBJ2-7,CASSYGSGYEQYF,TGTGCCAGCAGTTACGGTTCGGGCTACGAGCAGTACTTC
.,TRBV19,.,TRBJ1-2,CASSTYYGYTF,TGTGCCAGTAGTACATACTATGGCTACACCTTC